Sequencing of this T cell receptor beta chain was carried out in a study of T cell responses to AZD1222 COVID-19 vaccine. Turning to the study itself: Second-dose intervals near 4 or 12 weeks were combined. Study-wide findings and caveats: Epitopes outside B.1.351 and B.1.1.7 mutated regions reportedly drew nearly half of spike TCRs. Donors were mostly white British, more females; clonal diversity possibly underestimated. CD4 TCRs covered the whole spike, strongest at regions 160-218 and 743-854.

The CDR3 loop spans 16 amino acids. Germline loops: CDR1 SGDLS, CDR2 YYNGEE. Trimming pared 4 bases from V and 1 base from J, leaving 17 bases between. Sequencing was performed with immunoSEQ multiplex PCR; in TCRdb, only in-frame clones are kept and a portion is missing. The sample has 90,000 to 150,000 clones; about nine tenths are singletons. Concerning this clone itself: Its target is unknown.

The sequence was collected from an adult in good health. The chain joins TRBV9 to TRBJ2-5; D may be TRBD1 or TRBD2 (5 bases each). Specimen: peripheral blood, collected on day 0 of AZD1222 vaccination. The CDR3 loop reads CASSRGLLGRQETQYF. Written as DNA, the CDR3 is TGTGCCAGCAGCCGAGGACTCTTGGGGCGCCAAGAGACCCAGTACTTC.